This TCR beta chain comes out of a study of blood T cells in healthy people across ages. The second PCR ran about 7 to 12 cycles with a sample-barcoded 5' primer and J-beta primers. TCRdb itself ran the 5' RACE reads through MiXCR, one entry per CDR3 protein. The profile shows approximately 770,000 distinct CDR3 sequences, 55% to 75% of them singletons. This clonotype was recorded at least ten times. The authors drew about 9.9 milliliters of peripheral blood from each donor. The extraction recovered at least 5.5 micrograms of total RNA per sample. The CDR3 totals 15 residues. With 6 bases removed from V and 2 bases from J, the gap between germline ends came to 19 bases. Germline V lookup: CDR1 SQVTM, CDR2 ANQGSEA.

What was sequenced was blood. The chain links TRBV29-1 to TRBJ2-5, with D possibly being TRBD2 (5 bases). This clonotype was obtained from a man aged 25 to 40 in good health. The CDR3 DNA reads TGCAGCGTGGAGGAATGGGCCTCACGACAAGAGACCCAGTACTTC. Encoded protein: CSVEEWASRQETQYF. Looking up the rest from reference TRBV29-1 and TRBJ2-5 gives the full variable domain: SAVISQKPSRDICQRGTSLTIQCQVDSQVTMMFWYRQQPGQSLTLIATANQGSEATYESGFVIDKFPISRPNLTFSTLTVSNMSPEDSSIYLCSVEEWASRQETQYFGPGTRLLVL.